This entry is about one TCR beta chain. The data derive from a study of blood T cell repertoires in COVID-19. The germline gives CDR1 LNHNV, CDR2 YYDKDF (reference sequence). J was trimmed by 6 bases and V by 3 bases; bases with no gene match: 11. The CDR3 is 15 residues long. Clones were sequenced by immunoSEQ multiplex PCR, and TCRdb holds only the in-frame ones, with some missing. Of approximately 110,000 clones in the sample, approximately 79% are singletons; the top ten hold roughly 20%. The rearrangement joins TRBV15 to TRBJ2-7; 7 nucleotides align to TRBD1. The TCR sequence derives from a man in his 70s with active or convalescent COVID-19. The sample consisted of peripheral blood. Written as DNA, the CDR3 is TGTGCCACCAGCAGGCCTAGGGGACAGTCCCTCGAGCAGTACTTC. Translation: CATSRPRGQSLEQYF.